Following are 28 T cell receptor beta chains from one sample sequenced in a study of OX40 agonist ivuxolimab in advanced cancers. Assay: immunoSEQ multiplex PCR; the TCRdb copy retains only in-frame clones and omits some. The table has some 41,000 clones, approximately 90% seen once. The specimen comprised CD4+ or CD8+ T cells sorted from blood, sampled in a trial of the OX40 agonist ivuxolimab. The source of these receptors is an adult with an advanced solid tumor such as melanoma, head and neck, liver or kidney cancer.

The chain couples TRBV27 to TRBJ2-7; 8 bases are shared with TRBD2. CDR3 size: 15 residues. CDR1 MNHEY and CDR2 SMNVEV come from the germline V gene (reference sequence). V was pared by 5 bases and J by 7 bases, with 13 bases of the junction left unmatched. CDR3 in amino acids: CASSRVSGRLGEQYF. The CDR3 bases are TGTGCCAGCAGTAGAGTAAGCGGGAGACTGGGGGAGCAGTACTTC.

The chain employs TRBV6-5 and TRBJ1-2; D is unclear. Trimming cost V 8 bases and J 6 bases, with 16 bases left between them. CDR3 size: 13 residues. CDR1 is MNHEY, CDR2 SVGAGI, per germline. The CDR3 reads CASAYREGHGYTF. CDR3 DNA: TGTGCCAGCGCCTATAGGGAGGGTCATGGCTACACCTTC.

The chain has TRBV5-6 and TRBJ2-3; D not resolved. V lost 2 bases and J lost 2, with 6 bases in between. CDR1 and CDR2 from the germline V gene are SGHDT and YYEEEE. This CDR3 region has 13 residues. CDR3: CASSFIITDTQYF. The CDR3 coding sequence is TGTGCCAGCAGCTTTATAATCACAGATACGCAGTATTTT.

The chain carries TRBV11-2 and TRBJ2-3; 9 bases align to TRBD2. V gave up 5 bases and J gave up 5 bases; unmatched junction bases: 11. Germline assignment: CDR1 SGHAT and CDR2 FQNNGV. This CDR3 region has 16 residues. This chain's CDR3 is CASSGVSGRFGDTQYF. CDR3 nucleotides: TGTGCCAGCAGCGGAGTAAGCGGGAGGTTCGGAGATACGCAGTATTTT.

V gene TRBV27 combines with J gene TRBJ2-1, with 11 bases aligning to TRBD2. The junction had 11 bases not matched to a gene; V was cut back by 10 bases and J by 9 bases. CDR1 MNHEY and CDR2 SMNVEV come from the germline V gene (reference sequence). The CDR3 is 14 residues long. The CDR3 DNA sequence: TGTGCCATTAGGGCCTTAGCGGGAGGGGCTGAGCAGTTCTTC. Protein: CAIRALAGGAEQFF.

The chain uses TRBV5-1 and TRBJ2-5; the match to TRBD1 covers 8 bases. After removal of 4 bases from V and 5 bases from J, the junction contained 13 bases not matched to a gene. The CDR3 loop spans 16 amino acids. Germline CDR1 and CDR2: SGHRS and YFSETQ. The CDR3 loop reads CASSPRTGWAFETQYF. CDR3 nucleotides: TGCGCCAGCAGCCCCCGGACAGGGTGGGCGTTCGAGACCCAGTACTTC.

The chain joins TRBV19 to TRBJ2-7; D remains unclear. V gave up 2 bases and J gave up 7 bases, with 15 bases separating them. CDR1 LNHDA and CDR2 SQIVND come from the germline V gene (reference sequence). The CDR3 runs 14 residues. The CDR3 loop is CASSIQSGSSEQYF. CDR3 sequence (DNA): TGTGCCAGTAGTATACAATCTGGCAGCTCTGAGCAGTACTTC.

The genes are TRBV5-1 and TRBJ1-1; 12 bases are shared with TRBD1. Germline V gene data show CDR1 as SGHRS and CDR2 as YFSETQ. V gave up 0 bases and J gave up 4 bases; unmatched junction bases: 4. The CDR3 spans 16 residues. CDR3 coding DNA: TGCGCCAGCAGCTTGGGGGACAGGGGGCAGGGCACTGAAGCTTTCTTT. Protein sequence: CASSLGDRGQGTEAFF.

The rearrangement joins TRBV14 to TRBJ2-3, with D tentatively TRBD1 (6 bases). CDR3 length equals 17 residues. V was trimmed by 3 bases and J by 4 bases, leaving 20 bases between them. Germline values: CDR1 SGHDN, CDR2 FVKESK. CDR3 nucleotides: TGTGCCAGCAGCCAGTATCTGCAGGGGCGCGGGTCAGATACGCAGTATTTT. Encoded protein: CASSQYLQGRGSDTQYF. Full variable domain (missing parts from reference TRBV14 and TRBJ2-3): EAGVTQFPSHSVIEKGQTVTLRCDPISGHDNLYWYRRVMGKEIKFLLHFVKESKQDESGMPNNRFLAERTGGTYSTLKVQPAELEDSGVYFCASSQYLQGRGSDTQYFGPGTRLTVL.

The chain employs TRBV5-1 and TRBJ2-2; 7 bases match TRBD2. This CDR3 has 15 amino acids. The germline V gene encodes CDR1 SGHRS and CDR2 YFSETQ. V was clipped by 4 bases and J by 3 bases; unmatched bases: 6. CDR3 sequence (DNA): TGCGCCAGCAGCAAGCGCGGGAGAGACACCGGGGAGCTGTTTTTT. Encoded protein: CASSKRGRDTGELFF.

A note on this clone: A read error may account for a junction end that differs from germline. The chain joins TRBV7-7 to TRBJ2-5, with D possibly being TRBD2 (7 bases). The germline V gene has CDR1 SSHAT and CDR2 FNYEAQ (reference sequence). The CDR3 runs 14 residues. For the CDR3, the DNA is TGTGCTAGCAGCTTAGCCCAGGGAGGGGGGACCCAGTACTTC. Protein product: CASSLAQGGGTQYF.

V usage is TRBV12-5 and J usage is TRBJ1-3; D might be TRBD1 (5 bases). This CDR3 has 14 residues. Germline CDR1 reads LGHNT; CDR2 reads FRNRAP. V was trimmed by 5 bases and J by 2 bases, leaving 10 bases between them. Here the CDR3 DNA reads TGTGCTAGTGGTCAGCAGGGAGCTGGAAACACCATATATTTT. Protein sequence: CASGQQGAGNTIYF.

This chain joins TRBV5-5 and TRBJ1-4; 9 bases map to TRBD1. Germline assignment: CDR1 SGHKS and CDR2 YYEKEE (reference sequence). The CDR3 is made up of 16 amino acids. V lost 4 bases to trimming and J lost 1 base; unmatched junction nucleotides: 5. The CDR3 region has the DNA TGTGCCAGCAGCGGGGGACAGGGAGGAACTAATGAAAAACTGTTTTTT. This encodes CASSGGQGGTNEKLFF.

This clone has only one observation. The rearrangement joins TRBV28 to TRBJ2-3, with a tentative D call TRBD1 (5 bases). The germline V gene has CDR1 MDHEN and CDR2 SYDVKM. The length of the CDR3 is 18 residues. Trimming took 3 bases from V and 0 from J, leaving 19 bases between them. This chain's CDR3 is CASSLGSGSYPSTDTQYF. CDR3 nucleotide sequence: TGTGCCAGCAGTTTGGGGTCAGGGTCATATCCAAGCACAGATACGCAGTATTTT.

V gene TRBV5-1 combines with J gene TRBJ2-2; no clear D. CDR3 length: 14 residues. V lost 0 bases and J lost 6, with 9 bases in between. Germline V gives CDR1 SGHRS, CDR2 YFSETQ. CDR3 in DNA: TGCGCCAGCAGCTTGGCCCGCGGCCCCGGGGAGCTGTTTTTT. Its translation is CASSLARGPGELFF.

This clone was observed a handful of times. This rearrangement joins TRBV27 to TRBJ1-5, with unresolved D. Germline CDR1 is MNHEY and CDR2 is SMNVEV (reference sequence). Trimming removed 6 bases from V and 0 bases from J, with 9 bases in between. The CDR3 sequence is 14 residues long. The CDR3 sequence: CASRSLTSNQPQHF. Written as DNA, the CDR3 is TGTGCCAGCAGGAGTCTGACTAGCAATCAGCCCCAGCATTTT.

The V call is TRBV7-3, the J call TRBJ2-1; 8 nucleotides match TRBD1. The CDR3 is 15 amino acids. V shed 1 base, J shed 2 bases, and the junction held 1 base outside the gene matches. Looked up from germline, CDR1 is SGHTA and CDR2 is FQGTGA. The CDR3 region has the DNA TGTGCCAGCAGCTTAAGACAGGGGCCCTACAATGAGCAGTTCTTC. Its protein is CASSLRQGPYNEQFF.

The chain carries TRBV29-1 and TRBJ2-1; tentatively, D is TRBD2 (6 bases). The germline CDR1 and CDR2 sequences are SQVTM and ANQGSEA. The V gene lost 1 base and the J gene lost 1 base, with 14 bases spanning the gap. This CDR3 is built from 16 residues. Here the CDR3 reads CSVEGLGTSSYNEQFF. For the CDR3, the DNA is TGCAGCGTTGAAGGACTCGGGACTTCTTCCTACAATGAGCAGTTCTTC.

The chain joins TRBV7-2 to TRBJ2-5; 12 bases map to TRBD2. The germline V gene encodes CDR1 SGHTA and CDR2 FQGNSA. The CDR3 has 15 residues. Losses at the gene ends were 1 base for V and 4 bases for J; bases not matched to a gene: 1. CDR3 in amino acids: CASSLGGLAGETQYF. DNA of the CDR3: TGTGCCAGCAGCTTAGGGGGACTAGCGGGAGAGACCCAGTACTTC.

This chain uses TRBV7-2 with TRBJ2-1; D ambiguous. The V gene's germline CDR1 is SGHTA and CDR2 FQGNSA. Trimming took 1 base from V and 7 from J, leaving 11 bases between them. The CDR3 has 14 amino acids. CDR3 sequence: CASSLGRVVNEQFF. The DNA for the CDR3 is TGTGCCAGCAGCTTAGGACGGGTGGTGAATGAGCAGTTCTTC.

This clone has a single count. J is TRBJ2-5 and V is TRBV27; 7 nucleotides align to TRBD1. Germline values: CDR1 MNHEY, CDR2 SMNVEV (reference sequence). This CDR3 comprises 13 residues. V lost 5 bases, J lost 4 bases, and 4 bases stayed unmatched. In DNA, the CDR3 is TGTGCCAGCAGTCCCCGGGACAGAGAGACCCAGTACTTC. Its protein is CASSPRDRETQYF.

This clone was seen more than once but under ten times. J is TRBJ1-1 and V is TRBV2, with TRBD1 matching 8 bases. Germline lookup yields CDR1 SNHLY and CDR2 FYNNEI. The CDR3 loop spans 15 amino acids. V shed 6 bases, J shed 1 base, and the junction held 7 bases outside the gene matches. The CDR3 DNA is TGTGCCAGCAGGGAAAGGACAGGGAGGAACACTGAAGCTTTCTTT. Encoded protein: CASRERTGRNTEAFF. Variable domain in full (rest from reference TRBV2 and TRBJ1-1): EPEVTQTPSHQVTQMGQEVILRCVPISNHLYFYWYRQILGQKVEFLVSFYNNEISEKSEIFDDQFSVERPDGSNFTLKIRSTKLEDSAMYFCASRERTGRNTEAFFGQGTRLTVV.

This CDR3 reads CASSFRTDTQYF. DNA of the CDR3: TGTGCCAGCAGCTTTCGAACAGATACGCAGTATTTT. The chain uses TRBV7-6 and TRBJ2-3, with no clear D. The CDR3 extends over 12 amino acids. The V gene's germline CDR1 is SGHVS and CDR2 FNYEAQ. With 3 bases removed from V and 3 bases from J, the gap between germline ends came to 4 bases.

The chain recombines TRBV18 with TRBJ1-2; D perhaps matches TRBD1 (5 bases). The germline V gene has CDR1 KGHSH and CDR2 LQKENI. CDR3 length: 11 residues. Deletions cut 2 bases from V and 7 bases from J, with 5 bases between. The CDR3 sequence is CASSPGTGYTF. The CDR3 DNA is TGTGCCAGCTCACCAGGGACTGGCTACACCTTC.

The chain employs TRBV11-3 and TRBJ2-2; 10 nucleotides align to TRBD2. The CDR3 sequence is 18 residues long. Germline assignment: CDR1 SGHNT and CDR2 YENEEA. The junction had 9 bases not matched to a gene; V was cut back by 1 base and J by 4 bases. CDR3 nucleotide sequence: TGTGCCAGCAGCTTAGGGGCTAGCGGGAGAGGTGGCACCGGGGAGCTGTTTTTT. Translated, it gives CASSLGASGRGGTGELFF.

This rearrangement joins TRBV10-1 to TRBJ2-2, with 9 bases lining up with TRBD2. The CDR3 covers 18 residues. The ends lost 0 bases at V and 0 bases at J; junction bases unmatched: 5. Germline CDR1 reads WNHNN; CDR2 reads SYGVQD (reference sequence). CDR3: CASSESRPSGANTGELFF. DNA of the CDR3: TGCGCCAGCAGTGAGTCCCGCCCTAGCGGGGCGAACACCGGGGAGCTGTTTTTT.

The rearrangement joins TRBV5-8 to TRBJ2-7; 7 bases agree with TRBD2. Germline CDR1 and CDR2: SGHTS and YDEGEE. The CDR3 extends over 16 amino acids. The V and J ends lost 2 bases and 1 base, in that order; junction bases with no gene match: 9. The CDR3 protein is CASSFFQLANSYEQYF. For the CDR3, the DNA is TGTGCCAGCAGCTTCTTTCAACTAGCGAATTCCTACGAGCAGTACTTC.

The CDR3 is CSVGGDGANVLTF. The CDR3 DNA follows: TGCAGCGTTGGAGGGGATGGGGCCAACGTCCTGACTTTC. This chain joins TRBV29-1 and TRBJ2-6; tentatively, D is TRBD1 or TRBD2 (5 bases each). Trimming stripped 4 bases from V and 3 bases from J, with 7 bases between. Germline V gives CDR1 SQVTM, CDR2 ANQGSEA. This CDR3 has 13 residues.